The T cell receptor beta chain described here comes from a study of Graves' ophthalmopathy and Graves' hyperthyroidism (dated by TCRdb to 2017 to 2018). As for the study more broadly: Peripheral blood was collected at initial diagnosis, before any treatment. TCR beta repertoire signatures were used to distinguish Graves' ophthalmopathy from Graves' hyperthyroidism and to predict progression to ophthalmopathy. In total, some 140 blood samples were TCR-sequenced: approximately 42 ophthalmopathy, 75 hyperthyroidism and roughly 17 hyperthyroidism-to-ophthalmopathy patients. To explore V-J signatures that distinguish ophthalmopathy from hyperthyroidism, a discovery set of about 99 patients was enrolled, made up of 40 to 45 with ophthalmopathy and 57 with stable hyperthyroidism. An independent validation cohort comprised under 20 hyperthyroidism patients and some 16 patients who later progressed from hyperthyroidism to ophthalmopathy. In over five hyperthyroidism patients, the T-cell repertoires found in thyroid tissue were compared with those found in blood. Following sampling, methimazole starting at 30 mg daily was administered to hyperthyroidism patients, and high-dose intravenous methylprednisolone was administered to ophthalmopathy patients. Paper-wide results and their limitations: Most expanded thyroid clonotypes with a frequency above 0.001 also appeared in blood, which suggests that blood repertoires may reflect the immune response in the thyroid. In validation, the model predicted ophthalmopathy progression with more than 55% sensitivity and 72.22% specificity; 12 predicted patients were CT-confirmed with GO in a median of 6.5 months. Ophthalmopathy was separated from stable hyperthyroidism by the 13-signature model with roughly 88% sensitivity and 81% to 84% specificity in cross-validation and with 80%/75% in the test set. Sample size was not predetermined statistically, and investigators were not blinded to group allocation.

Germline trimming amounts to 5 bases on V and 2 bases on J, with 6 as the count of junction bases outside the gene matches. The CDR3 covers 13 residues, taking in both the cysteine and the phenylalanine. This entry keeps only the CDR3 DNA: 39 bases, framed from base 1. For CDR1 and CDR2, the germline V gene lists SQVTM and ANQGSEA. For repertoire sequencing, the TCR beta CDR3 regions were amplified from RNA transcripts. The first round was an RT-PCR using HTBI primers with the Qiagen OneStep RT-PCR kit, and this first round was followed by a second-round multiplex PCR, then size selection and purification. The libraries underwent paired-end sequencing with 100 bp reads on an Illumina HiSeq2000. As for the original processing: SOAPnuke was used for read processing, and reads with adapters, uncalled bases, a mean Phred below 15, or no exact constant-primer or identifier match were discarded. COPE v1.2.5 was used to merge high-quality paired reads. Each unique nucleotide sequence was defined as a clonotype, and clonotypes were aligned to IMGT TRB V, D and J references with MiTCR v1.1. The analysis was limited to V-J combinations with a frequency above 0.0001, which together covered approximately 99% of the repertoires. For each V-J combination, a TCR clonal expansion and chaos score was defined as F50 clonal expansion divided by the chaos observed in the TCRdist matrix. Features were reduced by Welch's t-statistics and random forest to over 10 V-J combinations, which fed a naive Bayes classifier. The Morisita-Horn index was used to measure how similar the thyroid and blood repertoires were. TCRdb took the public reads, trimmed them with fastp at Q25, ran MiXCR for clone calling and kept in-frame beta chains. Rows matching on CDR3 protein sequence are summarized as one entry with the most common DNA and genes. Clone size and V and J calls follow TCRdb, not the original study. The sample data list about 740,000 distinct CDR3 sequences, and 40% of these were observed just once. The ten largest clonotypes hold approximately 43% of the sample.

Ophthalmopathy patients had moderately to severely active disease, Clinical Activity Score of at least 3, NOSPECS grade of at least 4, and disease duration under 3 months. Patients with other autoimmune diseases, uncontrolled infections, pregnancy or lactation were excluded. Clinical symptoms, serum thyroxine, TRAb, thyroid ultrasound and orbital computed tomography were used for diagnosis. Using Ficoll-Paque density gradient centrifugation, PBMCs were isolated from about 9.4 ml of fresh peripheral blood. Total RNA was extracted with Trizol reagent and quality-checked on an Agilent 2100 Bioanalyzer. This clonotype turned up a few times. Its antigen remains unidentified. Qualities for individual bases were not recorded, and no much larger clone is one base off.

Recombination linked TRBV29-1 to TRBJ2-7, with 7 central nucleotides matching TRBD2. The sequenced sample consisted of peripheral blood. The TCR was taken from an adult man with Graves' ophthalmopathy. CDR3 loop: CSVFLAEAYEQYF. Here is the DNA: TGCAGCGTTTTTCTAGCGGAAGCCTACGAGCAGTACTTC.